Here is one TCR beta chain with its context. This entry is derived from a study of shared clonotypes between healthy human individuals. The CDR3 has 14 residues. V shed 2 bases and J 8 bases; nucleotides not matched to a gene: 6. CDR1 and CDR2 from the germline V gene are SGHNT and YYREEE (reference sequence). Sequenced by immunoSEQ multiplex PCR; TCRdb stores in-frame clones only, minus some. Here the sample spans approximately 2.5 million clones, around 94% being singletons. The chain employs TRBV5-4 and TRBJ2-1, with TRBD2 matching over 8 bases. This TCR was recovered from a man aged 18-30 years in good health. The sample taken for sequencing was naive CD4+ T cells sorted from blood. Described subset: CD45RA+ positively selected. The CDR3 DNA reads as TGTGCCAGCAGCTTAAGCGGGAGTCCCGATGAGCAGTTCTTC. Translating it yields CASSLSGSPDEQFF. Full variable domain (remainder filled in from reference TRBV5-4 and TRBJ2-1): ETGVTQSPTHLIKTRGQQVTLRCSSQSGHNTVSWYQQALGQGPQFIFQYYREEENGRGNFPPRFSGLQFPNYSSELNVNALELDDSALYLCASSLSGSPDEQFFGPGTRLTVL.